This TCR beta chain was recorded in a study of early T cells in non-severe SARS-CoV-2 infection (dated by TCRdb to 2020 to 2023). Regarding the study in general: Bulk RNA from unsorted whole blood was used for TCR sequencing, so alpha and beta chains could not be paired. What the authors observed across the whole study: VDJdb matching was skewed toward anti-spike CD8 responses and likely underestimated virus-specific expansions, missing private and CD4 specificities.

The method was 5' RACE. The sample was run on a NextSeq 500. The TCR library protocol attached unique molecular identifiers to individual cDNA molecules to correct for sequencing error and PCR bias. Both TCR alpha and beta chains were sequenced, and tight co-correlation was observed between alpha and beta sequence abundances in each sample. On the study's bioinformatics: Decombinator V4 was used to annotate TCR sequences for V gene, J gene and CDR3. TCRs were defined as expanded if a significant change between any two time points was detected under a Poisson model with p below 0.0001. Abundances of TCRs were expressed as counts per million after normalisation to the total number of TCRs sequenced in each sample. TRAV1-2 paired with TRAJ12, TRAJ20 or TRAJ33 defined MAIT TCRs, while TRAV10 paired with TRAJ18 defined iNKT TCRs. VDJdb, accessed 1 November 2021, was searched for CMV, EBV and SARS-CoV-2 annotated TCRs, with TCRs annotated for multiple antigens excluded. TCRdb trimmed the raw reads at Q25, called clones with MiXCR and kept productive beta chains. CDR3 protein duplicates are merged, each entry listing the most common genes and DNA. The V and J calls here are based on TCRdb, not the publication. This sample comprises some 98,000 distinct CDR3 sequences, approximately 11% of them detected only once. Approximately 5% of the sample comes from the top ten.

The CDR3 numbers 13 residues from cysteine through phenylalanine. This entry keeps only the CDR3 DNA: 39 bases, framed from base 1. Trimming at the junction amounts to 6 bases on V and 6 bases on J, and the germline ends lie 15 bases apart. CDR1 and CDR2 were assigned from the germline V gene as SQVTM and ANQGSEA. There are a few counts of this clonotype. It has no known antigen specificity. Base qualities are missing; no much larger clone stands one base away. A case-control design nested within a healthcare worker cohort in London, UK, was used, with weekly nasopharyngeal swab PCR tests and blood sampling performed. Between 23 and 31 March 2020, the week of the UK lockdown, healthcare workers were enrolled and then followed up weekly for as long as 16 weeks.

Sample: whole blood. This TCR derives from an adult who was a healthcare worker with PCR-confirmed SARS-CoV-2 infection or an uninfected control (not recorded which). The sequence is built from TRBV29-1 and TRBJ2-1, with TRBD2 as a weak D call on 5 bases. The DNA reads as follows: TGCAGCGTGACGGGGTGGACCGGCAATGAGCAGTTCTTC. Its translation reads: CSVTGWTGNEQFF.